This entry lists 8 T cell receptor beta chains sequenced from one sample in a study of response to subunit inactivated influenza vaccine. TCRdb ran MiXCR on the RT-PCR reads and lists one entry per CDR3 protein. The table shows over 800,000 distinct CDR3 sequences, with about 20% occurring only once. Sample: PBMCs from blood, taken 4 to 6 days after vaccination. The receptors here all came from a man in his fifties who received an inactivated influenza vaccine.

Ten or more counts support this clonotype. V gene TRBV12-3 or TRBV12-4 combines with J gene TRBJ2-2, with no clear D. V was clipped by 3 bases and J by 6 bases, with 14 bases between them. The CDR3 runs 15 residues. CDR3 nucleotide sequence: TGTGCCAGCAGTTTCAAAATAAATGGACCCGGGGAGCTGTTTTTT. As protein: CASSFKINGPGELFF.

In this sample, this clonotype turned up a few times. CDR3 residues: CASGFDYEQYF. The CDR3 DNA reads as TGTGCCAGCGGGTTCGACTACGAGCAGTACTTC. The chain is built from TRBV12-3 or TRBV12-4 and TRBJ2-7; D gene unclear. The V gene lost 8 bases and the J gene lost 3 bases, with 8 bases spanning the gap. This CDR3 is 11 amino acids long.

The genes are TRBV6-2 or TRBV6-3 and TRBJ2-7; possible D gene TRBD1, 5 bases. With 6 bases removed from V and 1 base from J, the gap between germline ends came to 13 bases. Per the germline V gene, CDR1 is MNHEY and CDR2 is SVGEGT. This CDR3 is 14 amino acids long. CDR3 DNA: TGTGCCAGCAGACCTCAGGGTCGGTCCTACGAGCAGTACTTC. This encodes CASRPQGRSYEQYF.

The chain carries TRBV12-3 or TRBV12-4 and TRBJ1-5, with D unclear. V lost 6 bases and J 14 bases, leaving 17 bases between the germline ends. CDR3 length: 12 amino acids. Here the CDR3 DNA reads TGTGCCAGCAGCAGTCCTGGGAAACTAAAGCATTTT. Its translation: CASSSPGKLKHF.

The chain employs TRBV25-1 and TRBJ2-1, with 9 bases lining up with TRBD1. V lost 2 bases, J lost 7 bases, and 6 bases stayed unmatched. Per germline, CDR1 MGHDK and CDR2 SYGVNS. This CDR3 spans 15 amino acids. CDR3 protein: CASSEEQGATNEQFF. The CDR3 region has the DNA TGTGCCAGCAGTGAAGAACAGGGGGCGACTAATGAGCAGTTCTTC.

The chain is built from TRBV6-1 and TRBJ1-5; the D gene is possibly TRBD1 (5 bases). The V and J ends lost 6 bases and 0 bases respectively, with 15 bases between them. CDR1 is MNHNS and CDR2 is SASEGT in the germline V gene. The CDR3 has 16 amino acids. CDR3 in amino acids: CASRASREYSNQPQHF. CDR3 bases: TGTGCCAGCAGAGCTTCCAGGGAGTATAGCAATCAGCCCCAGCATTTT.

The J gene is TRBJ1-4, the V gene TRBV20-1, with D possibly matching TRBD1 (6 bases). Germline V gene sequence: CDR1 DFQATT, CDR2 SNEGSKA (reference sequence). The germline V and J ends were trimmed by 2 bases and 6 bases, with 10 bases remaining between them. The CDR3 totals 13 residues. The CDR3 is CSARSGVHEKLFF. The CDR3 nucleotides are TGCAGTGCTAGATCAGGGGTTCATGAAAAACTGTTTTTT.

This sequence joins TRBV5-1 and TRBJ2-7, with 9 bases aligning to TRBD2. Looked up from germline, CDR1 is SGHRS and CDR2 is YFSETQ. Trimming removed 3 bases from V and 2 bases from J; junction bases left unmatched: 3. The CDR3 is made up of 14 amino acids. CDR3 sequence reads: CASSYTSGPYEQYF. For the CDR3, the DNA is TGCGCCAGCAGCTACACTAGCGGGCCCTACGAGCAGTACTTC. Looking up the rest from reference TRBV5-1 and TRBJ2-7 gives the full variable domain: KAGVTQTPRYLIKTRGQQVTLSCSPISGHRSVSWYQQTPGQGLQFLFEYFSETQRNKGNFPGRFSGRQFSNSRSEMNVSTLELGDSALYLCASSYTSGPYEQYFGPGTRLTVT.